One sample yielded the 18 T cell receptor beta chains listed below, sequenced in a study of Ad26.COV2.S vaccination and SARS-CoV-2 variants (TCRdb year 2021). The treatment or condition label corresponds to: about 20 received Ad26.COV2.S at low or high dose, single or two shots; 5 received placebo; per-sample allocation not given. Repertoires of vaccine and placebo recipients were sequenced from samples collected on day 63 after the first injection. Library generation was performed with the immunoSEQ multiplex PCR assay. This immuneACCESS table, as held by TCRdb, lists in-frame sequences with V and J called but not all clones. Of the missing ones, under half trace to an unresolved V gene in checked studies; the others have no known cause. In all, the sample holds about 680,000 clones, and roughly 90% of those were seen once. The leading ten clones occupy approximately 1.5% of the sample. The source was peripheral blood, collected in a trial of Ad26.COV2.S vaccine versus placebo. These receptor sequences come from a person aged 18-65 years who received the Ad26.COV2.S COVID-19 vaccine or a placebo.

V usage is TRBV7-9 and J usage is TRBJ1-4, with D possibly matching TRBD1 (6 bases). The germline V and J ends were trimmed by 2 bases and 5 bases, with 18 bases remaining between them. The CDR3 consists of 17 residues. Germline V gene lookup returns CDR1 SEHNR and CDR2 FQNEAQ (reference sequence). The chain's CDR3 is CASSLTGVQGWNEKLFF. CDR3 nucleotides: TGTGCCAGCAGCTTAACCGGTGTCCAGGGGTGGAATGAAAAACTGTTTTTT.

The CDR3 DNA reads TGCGCCAGCAGCGCCGGGACTAGCGGAGACACAGATACGCAGTATTTT. Translation gives CASSAGTSGDTDTQYF. The chain has TRBV5-1 and TRBJ2-3, with 11 nucleotides matching TRBD2. Germline V gene data show CDR1 as SGHRS and CDR2 as YFSETQ. J lost 2 bases, V lost 4 bases, and 6 bases had no gene match. The CDR3 covers 16 residues.

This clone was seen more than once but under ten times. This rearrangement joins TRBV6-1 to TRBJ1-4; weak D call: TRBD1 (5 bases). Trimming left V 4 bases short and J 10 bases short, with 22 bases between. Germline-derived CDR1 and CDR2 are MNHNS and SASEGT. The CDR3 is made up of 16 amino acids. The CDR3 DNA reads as TGTGCCAGCAGTGTCGGGGGTTATACGTCGGACGGAAAACTGTTTTTT. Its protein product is CASSVGGYTSDGKLFF.

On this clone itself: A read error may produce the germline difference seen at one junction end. For the CDR3, the DNA is TGTGCCAGCTCCCCGGGGTATGACTACACCTTC. It translates to CASSPGYDYTF. V gene TRBV18 combines with J gene TRBJ1-2; D remains unclear. The CDR3 has 11 amino acids. Germline lookup yields CDR1 KGHSH and CDR2 LQKENI.

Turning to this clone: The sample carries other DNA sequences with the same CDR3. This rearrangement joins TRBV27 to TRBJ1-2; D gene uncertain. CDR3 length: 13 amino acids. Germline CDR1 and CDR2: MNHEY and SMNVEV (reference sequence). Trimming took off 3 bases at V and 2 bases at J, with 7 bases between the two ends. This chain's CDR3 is CASSLGGNYGYTF. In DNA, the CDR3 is TGTGCCAGCAGTTTGGGAGGGAACTATGGCTACACCTTC.

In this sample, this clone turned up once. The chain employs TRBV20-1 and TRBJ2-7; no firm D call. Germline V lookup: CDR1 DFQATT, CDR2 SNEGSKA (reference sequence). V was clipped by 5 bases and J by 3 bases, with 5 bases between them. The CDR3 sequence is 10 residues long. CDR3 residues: CSAFLYEQYF. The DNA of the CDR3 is TGCAGTGCTTTCCTCTACGAGCAGTACTTC.

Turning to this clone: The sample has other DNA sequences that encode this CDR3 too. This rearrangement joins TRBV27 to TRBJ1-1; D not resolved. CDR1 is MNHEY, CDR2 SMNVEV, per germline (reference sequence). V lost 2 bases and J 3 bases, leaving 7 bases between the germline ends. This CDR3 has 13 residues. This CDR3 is CASSLNRYTEAFF. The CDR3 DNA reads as TGTGCCAGCAGTTTAAACCGGTACACTGAAGCTTTCTTT.

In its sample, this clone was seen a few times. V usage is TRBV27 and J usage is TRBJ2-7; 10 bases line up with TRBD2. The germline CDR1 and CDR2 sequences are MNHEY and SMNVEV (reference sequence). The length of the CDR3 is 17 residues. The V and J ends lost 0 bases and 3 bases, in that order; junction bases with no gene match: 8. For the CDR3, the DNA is TGTGCCAGCAGTTTATCAGGTGGACTAGCGGACTACTACGAGCAGTACTTC. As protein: CASSLSGGLADYYEQYF.

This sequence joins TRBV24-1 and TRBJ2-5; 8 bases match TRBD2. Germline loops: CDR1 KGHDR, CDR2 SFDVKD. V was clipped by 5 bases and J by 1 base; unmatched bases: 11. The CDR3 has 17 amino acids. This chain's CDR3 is CATSALGLAGTQETQYF. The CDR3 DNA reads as TGTGCCACCAGTGCCCTCGGACTAGCAGGAACCCAAGAGACCCAGTACTTC.

The CDR3 here is CASRRAQGEGEQFF. In DNA, the CDR3 is TGTGCCAGCAGGCGGGCTCAGGGGGAAGGCGAGCAGTTCTTC. The chain has TRBV27 and TRBJ2-1; TRBD1 matches 7 bases. The CDR3 spans 14 residues. CDR1 and CDR2 (germline): MNHEY, SMNVEV (reference sequence). V was clipped by 6 bases and J by 10 bases; unmatched bases: 12.

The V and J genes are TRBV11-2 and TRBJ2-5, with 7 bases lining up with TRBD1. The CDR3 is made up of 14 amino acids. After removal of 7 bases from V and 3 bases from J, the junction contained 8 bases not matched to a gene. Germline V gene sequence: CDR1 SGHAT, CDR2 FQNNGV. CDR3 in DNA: TGTGCCAGCACCCCCCCTACAGGGGAAGAGACCCAGTACTTC. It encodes CASTPPTGEETQYF.

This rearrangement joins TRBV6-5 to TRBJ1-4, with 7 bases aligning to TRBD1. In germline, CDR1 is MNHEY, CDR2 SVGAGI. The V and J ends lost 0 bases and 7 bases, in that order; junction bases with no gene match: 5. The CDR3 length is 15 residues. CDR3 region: CASSYSGTVIEKLFF. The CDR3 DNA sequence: TGTGCCAGCAGTTACTCGGGGACAGTCATTGAAAAACTGTTTTTT.

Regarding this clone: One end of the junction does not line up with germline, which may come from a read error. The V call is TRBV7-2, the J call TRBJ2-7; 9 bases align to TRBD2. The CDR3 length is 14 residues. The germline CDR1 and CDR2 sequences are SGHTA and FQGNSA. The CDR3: CASSLAGNTYEQYF. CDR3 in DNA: TGTGCCAGCAGCCTAGCGGGAAACACCTACGAGCAGTACTTC.

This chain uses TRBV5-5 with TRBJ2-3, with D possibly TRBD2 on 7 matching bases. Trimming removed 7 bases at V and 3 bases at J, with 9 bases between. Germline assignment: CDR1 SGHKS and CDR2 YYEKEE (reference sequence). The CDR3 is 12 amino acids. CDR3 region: CASGRGTDTQYF. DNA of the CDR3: TGTGCCAGCGGGAGGGGGACAGATACGCAGTATTTT. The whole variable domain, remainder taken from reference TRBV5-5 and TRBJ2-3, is DAGVTQSPTHLIKTRGQQVTLRCSPISGHKSVSWYQQVLGQGPQFIFQYYEKEERGRGNFPDRFSARQFPNYSSELNVNALLLGDSALYLCASGRGTDTQYFGPGTRLTVL.

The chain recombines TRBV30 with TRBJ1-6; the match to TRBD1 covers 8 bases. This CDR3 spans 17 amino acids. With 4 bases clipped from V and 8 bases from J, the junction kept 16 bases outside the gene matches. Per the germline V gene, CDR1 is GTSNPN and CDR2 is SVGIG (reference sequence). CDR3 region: CAWTRGQVYLYDSPLHF. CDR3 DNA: TGTGCCTGGACCAGGGGACAGGTTTACTTATATGATTCACCCCTCCACTTT.

DNA for the CDR3: TGTGCCAGCAGTGAAGAGGTTTACAGGGGTAACGAAAAACTGTTTTTT. Translation: CASSEEVYRGNEKLFF. The chain employs TRBV6-1 and TRBJ1-4; 7 bases agree with TRBD1. CDR1 MNHNS and CDR2 SASEGT come from the germline V gene. The CDR3 loop spans 16 amino acids. V was pared by 1 base and J by 8 bases, with 10 bases of the junction left unmatched.

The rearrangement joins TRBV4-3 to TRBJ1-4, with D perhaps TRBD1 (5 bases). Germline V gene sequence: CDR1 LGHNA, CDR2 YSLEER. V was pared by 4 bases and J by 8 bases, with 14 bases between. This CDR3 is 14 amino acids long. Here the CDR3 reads CASSLGAGQEKLFF. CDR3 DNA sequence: TGCGCCAGCAGCCTAGGGGCAGGGCAAGAAAAACTGTTTTTT.

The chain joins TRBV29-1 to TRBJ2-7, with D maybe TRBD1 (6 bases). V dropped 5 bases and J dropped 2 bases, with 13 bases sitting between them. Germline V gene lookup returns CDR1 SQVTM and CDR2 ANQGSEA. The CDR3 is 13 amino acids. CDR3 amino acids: CSVITGMTYEQYF. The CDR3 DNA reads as TGCAGCGTTATTACAGGGATGACCTACGAGCAGTACTTC.